This T cell receptor (beta chain) was identified in a study of blood T cell repertoires in COVID-19 (dated by TCRdb to the early 2020s). Turning to the overall study: Samples from collaborators originated in the United States, Italy and Spain and spanned both the acute and convalescent phases of COVID-19. The material from the prospective study consisted of cDNA or gDNA derived from T cells, B-cell-depleted T cells, or PBMCs. Subjects who had been exposed to COVID-19, were actively infected with it, or had recovered from it provided the deeply sampled blood TCRbeta repertoires that made up the dataset. Where HLA class I and class II types were available, the types were taken from metadata supplied by the sample provider, not from assay-based typing. Sample metadata almost always included a de-identified subject ID, COVID-19 status, age in years and sex. The repertoires were made available in a free public database intended to serve as a resource for research on the immune response to SARS-CoV-2. Samples came from the ongoing ImmuneRACE study (first 160 participants) plus 1,254 subjects from 6 global collaborators. Beyond this particular receptor, the publication reports: Clinical and demographic metadata were provided uncurated, with the amount varying by source and participant.

Collaborating institutions collected whole blood in K2EDTA tubes following their own protocols. For TCRbeta analysis, collaborators shipped samples in one of three forms: frozen whole blood, isolated PBMCs, or DNA extracted from either of those sample types. Measured from the cysteine to the phenylalanine, the CDR3 is 16 residues long. Of the read, only the CDR3 DNA is kept; its 48 bases are in frame from base 1. The germline V and J ends show losses of 3 bases and 5 bases respectively, and no gene match explains 2 bases of the junction. The germline V gene specifies KGHSH as CDR1 and LQKENI as CDR2. TCRbeta CDR3 regions were amplified from genomic DNA by means of the immunoSEQ Assay, a bias-controlled multiplex PCR. Per the authors' processing: Within the assay, amplification of reference gene primers was used to estimate how many nucleated cells each sample contained. To quantify the absolute abundance of each unique TCRbeta CDR3 rearrangement, sequence reads were collapsed and filtered. For each sample, productive Simpson clonality was calculated as the square root of Simpson's diversity index across productive rearrangements. This immuneACCESS table, as held by TCRdb, lists in-frame sequences with V and J called but not all clones. Of the missing ones, under half trace to an unresolved V gene in checked studies; the others have no known cause. D and trimming come from the DNA, and the V and J calls and clone size come from that table. For this sample there are almost 25,000 clones; around 92% appear just once. The ten top clones hold over 30% of the sample.

With respect to this clone: Its specific antigen is unknown. The sample holds no much larger clone one base away, and base qualities are not on file.

The clonotype originates from a man in his sixties or seventies with active COVID-19. The rearrangement combines TRBV18 with TRBJ2-1; 15 central bases correspond to TRBD2. What was sequenced was peripheral blood. The CDR3 reads CASSPGTSGRNNEQFF. In nucleotides, the sequence is TGTGCCAGCTCACCTGGGACTAGCGGGAGGAACAATGAGCAGTTCTTC.